The rows below give T cell receptor beta chains drawn from one sample of a study of early T cells in non-severe SARS-CoV-2 infection. One entry per CDR3 protein, called by TCRdb with MiXCR from the 5' RACE reads. The sample has about 64,000 distinct CDR3 sequences, around 14% seen once. The material sequenced was whole blood. The source of these receptors is an adult who was a healthcare worker with PCR-confirmed SARS-CoV-2 infection or an uninfected control (not recorded which). The CDR3 runs from the conserved cysteine through the conserved F or W. A D gene is named only where the DNA matches it firmly. Expanded clones are given a class, and other clones once, few, many or no size at all.

d_gene	v_gene	abundance	j_gene	CDR3aa	CDR3nt
-	TRBV3-1	-	TRBJ1-1	CASSHTGNTEAFF	TGTGCCAGCAGTCATACAGGGAACACTGAAGCTTTCTTT
-	TRBV7-6	-	TRBJ2-7	CASSLSGEQYF	TGTGCCAGCAGCTTAAGCGGGGAGCAGTACTTC
TRBD1	TRBV10-3	-	TRBJ1-1	CATQQGDMPEAFF	TGTGCCACCCAACAGGGGGATATGCCTGAAGCTTTCTTT
TRBD1	TRBV27	many	TRBJ1-6	CASSVTTGRNSPLHF	TGTGCCAGCAGCGTGACGACAGGGCGGAATTCACCCCTCCACTTT
-	TRBV6-2/TRBV6-3	few	TRBJ2-3	CASSYEDTQYF	TGTGCCAGCAGTTATGAAGATACGCAGTATTTT
TRBD2	TRBV9	few	TRBJ2-1	CASSVGEGNNEQFF	TGTGCCAGCAGCGTAGGGGAGGGGAACAATGAGCAGTTCTTC
TRBD2	TRBV7-9	many	TRBJ2-7	CASSPREGGFTVNEQYF	TGTGCCAGCAGCCCCCGGGAGGGAGGGTTTACGGTGAACGAGCAGTACTTC
TRBD1	TRBV4-3	few	TRBJ2-6	CASSRDSSSGANVLTF	TGCGCCAGCTCCCGGGACAGCTCCTCTGGGGCCAACGTCCTGACTTTC
-	TRBV12-3/TRBV12-4	-	TRBJ2-5	CASSPQGGETQYF	TGTGCCAGCAGCCCCCAAGGAGGGGAGACCCAGTACTTC
-	TRBV20-1	few	TRBJ2-3	CSARYRGGPNTDTQYF	TGCAGTGCTAGATACCGTGGCGGCCCAAACACAGATACGCAGTATTTT
TRBD1	TRBV7-9	few	TRBJ2-4	CASSFIRGRVNIQYF	TGTGCCAGCAGCTTCATCAGGGGGCGTGTGAACATTCAGTACTTC
TRBD2	TRBV20-1	few	TRBJ2-1	CSAMLGTSGGAYNEQFF	TGCAGTGCTATGCTTGGGACTAGCGGGGGGGCCTACAATGAGCAGTTCTTC
-	TRBV11-2	many	TRBJ1-2	CASSLGLPGYTF	TGTGCCAGCAGCTTAGGCCTACCTGGCTACACCTTC
TRBD2	TRBV7-9	-	TRBJ2-3	CASRMSGDTDTQYF	TGTGCCAGCAGAATGAGCGGGGACACAGATACGCAGTATTTT
-	TRBV29-1	-	TRBJ2-2	CSVLRNTGELFF	TGCAGCGTTTTGAGGAACACCGGGGAGCTGTTTTTT
-	TRBV21-1	many	TRBJ2-1	CASSNEQFF	TGTGCCAGCAGCAATGAGCAGTTCTTC